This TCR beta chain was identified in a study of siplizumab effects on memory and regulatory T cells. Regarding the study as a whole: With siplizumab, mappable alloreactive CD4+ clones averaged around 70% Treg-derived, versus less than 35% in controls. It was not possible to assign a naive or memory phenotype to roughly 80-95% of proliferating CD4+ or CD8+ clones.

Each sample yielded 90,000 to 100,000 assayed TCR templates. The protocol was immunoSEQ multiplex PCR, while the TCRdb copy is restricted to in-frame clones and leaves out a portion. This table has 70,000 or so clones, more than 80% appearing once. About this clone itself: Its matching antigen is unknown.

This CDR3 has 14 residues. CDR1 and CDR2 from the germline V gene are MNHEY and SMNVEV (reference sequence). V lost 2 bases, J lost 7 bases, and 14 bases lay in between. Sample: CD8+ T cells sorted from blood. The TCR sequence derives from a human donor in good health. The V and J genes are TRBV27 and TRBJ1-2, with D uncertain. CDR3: CASSLRSGLLGYTF. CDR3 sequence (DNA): TGTGCCAGCAGTTTAAGGTCCGGGTTACTTGGCTACACCTTC.